This T cell receptor (beta chain) was recorded in a study of blood T cells in healthy people across ages (dated by TCRdb to the mid-2010s). Turning to the overall study: In model experiments, roughly one uniquely barcoded TCR beta cDNA molecule per two T cells was captured by template switching. Age-related changes in TCR beta repertoire diversity were measured in the study by deep sequencing normalized with unique cDNA molecular identifiers. The donors were split into four age groups: young (average 16 years), middle-aged (roughly 42), aged (roughly 60) and long-lived (under 90). To avoid experimental bias, donors of different ages were distributed randomly across sequencing lanes. Two additional independent replicas of 1 million unique cDNA reads from the same blood draw were analyzed for two donors (one aged 18 to 30 and one aged 80 or older). Results and caveats for the whole study, not just this receptor: Estimates of total diversity based on one million sequenced T cells were regarded as lower bounds and as underestimates. Observed TCR beta diversity per million T cells fell roughly linearly with age, and a significant reduction was already apparent by age around 44. The long-lived group showed more naive CD4+ T cells, fewer expanded clones and increased TCR diversity than the aged group, suggesting age selection. Donor CMV infection status was unknown, potentially confounding age-related changes in expanded clonotypes. The percentage of naive T cells measured by flow cytometry correlated strongly with observed TCR beta diversity. Conclusive comparison of naive and antigen-experienced compartments was prevented by the profiling of bulk unsorted PBMCs.

Donors were a few dozen systemically healthy Caucasian individuals from Russia aged roughly 6 to 90 years. Approximately 10 milliliters of peripheral blood were collected from each donor into EDTA-treated Vacutainer tubes. Ficoll-Paque density-gradient centrifugation was used to isolate PBMCs, with at least 7 million obtained per sample. Trizol reagent was used to extract total RNA from the PBMCs, yielding at least 5.5 micrograms per sample. For every donor, flow cytometry on a PBMC aliquot measured the percentage of naive CD45RAhigh/CD27high T cells. From a lookup of the germline V gene, CDR1 and CDR2 are MDHEN and SYDVKM. Cut back by 2 bases and 2 bases, the V and J ends lie 10 bases apart. The CDR3 runs 14 residues from the cysteine to the phenylalanine. The DNA shown is the 42-base CDR3, in frame from base 1. The library came from 5' RACE. TCRdb lists the instrument as Illumina HiSeq 2500. The second PCR ran for about 7 to 11 cycles and used a J-beta primer mix along with a sample-barcoded 5' primer. Each TCR beta cDNA molecule received a unique molecular identifier from a template-switch 5' adaptor carrying 12 random nucleotides. Each sample yielded at least 3 million CDR3-containing paired-end reads. All of the RNA was converted into first-strand cDNA using the Mint cDNA synthesis kit, with a TRBC-specific oligonucleotide serving as the primer. All cDNA was treated with uracil-DNA glycosylase and then went through a first 18-cycle PCR with the universal primers M1SS and BC2_uni_R. The authors' analysis ran thus. Normalization of each sample was performed by random selection of 1 million high-quality reads, each carrying a distinct molecular identifier. Reads with shared molecular identifiers were discarded instead of being binned into consensus sequences. MiTCR, set to a Q25 quality threshold and the strictest error-elimination algorithm, was used for CDR3 identification, clonotype clustering and error correction. A nonparametric unseen species model with Euler transformation was used to estimate lower-bound total TCR beta diversity. TCRdb reanalyzed the raw reads on its own, using fastp at Q25 for trimming and MiXCR for clone calling, and kept in-frame beta chains. Rows with one shared CDR3 protein collapse into an entry with the most common genes and DNA. These V and J calls originate from TCRdb's pipeline instead of the authors' own analysis. This sample comprises 700,000 or so distinct CDR3 sequences, approximately 40% of them detected only once. In total, the top ten clones hold around 30% of the sample.

As to this clonotype: Its antigen has not been determined. No much larger clonotype is one base removed from it; base qualities were not supplied.

The sequenced material came from blood. Recombination connected TRBV28 to TRBJ2-7, with the D gene too uncertain to name. The clonotype comes from a man at least 80 years old in good health. The DNA is TGTGCCAGCAGTTTAGGGCAGCCTCCCTACGAGCAGTACTTC. This codes for CASSLGQPPYEQYF.